This section outlines one TCR beta chain sequence together with its context. In the study's own analysis: Counts of nucleated cells, estimated from reference gene primer amplification, were obtained. Measured with immunoSEQ multiplex PCR; TCRdb has only the in-frame clones, and not every one. That table furnishes V, J and clone size, whereas the DNA furnished D and trimming. The sample includes 130,000 to 150,000 clones, 81% of them seen just once. The data were taken from a study of blood T cell repertoires in COVID-19. Study-wide background: There were acute and convalescent COVID-19 samples, and they came from the United States, Italy and Spain. T cells, B-cell-depleted T cells, or PBMCs provided the cDNA or gDNA that served as material.

The V end lost 0 bases, the J end lost 8 bases, and 11 bases lay between the germline ends. Germline lookup yields CDR1 SGHNT and CDR2 YYREEE (reference sequence). The CDR3 contains 13 residues. The sequence was obtained from a human donor in a cohort sampled during active COVID-19. The specimen was peripheral blood. The gene calls are TRBV5-4 and TRBJ1-2, with D maybe TRBD1 (5 bases). CDR3 nucleotides: TGTGCCAGCAGCTTGGTAGGGGCGGAAGGCTACACCTTC. This sequence encodes CASSLVGAEGYTF. The entire variable domain, with the rest obtained from reference TRBV5-4 and TRBJ1-2, is as follows: ETGVTQSPTHLIKTRGQQVTLRCSSQSGHNTVSWYQQALGQGPQFIFQYYREEENGRGNFPPRFSGLQFPNYSSELNVNALELDDSALYLCASSLVGAEGYTFGSGTRLTVV.